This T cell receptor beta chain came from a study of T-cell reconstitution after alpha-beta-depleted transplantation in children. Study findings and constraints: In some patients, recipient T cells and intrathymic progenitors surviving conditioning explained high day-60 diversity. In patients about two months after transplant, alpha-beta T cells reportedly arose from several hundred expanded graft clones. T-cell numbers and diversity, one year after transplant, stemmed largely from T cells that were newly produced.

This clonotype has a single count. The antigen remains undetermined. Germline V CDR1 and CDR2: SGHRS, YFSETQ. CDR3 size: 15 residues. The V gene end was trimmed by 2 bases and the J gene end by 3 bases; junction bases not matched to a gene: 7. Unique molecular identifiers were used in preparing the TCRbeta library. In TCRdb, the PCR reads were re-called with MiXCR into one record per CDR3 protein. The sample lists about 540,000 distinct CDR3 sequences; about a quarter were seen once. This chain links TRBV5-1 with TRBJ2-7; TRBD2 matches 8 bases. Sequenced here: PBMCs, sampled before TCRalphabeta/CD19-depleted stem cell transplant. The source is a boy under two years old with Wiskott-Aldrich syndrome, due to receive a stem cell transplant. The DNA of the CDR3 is TGCGCCAGCAGCTTTTCAAGCGGGAGTTACTACGAGCAGTACTTC. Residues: CASSFSSGSYYEQYF.